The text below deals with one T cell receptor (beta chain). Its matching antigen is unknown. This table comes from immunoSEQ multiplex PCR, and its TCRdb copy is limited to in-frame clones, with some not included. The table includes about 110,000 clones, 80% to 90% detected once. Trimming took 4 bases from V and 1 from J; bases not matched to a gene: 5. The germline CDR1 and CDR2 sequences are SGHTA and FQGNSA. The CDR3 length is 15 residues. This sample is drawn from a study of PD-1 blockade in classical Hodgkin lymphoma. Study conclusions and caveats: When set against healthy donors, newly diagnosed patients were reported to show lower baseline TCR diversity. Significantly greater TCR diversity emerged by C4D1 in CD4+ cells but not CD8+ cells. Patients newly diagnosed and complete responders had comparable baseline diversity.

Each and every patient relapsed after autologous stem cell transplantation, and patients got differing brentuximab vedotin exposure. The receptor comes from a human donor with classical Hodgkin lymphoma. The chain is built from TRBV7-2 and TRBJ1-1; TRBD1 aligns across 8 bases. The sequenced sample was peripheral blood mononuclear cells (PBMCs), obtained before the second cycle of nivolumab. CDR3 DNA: TGTGCCAGCAGCTCCGCCGGGACAGGGAACACTGAAGCTTTCTTT. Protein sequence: CASSSAGTGNTEAFF.